These T cell receptor beta chains were read from a single sample in a study of immune cell composition in non-small cell lung cancer. Some clones are missing from TCRdb's copy, which holds only in-frame ones; the method was immunoSEQ multiplex PCR. Of 800 or so clones listed, 72% are singletons. The source material was non-adjacent lung tissue. These receptors came from a human donor with non-small cell lung cancer. The CDR3 runs from the conserved cysteine through the conserved F or W. The D gene is left open where the match is weak. Clone size is stated in some rows and not others, as once, few, many or a class when expanded.

clone_size cdr3_length j_call d_call v_call cdr3_nt cdr3_aa
. 14 TRBJ1-4 . TRBV7-3 TGTGCCAGCAGCTTACGAACCCGGGCAAAAAAACTGTTTTTT CASSLRTRAKKLFF
. 14 TRBJ2-1 . TRBV19 TGTGCCAGTAGTATAGGCTATCCAAACAATGAGCAGTTCTTC CASSIGYPNNEQFF
. 16 TRBJ2-1 TRBD2 TRBV19 TGTGCCAGTAGTCCCTGGACTAGCGGGATTTACAATGAGCAGTTCTTC CASSPWTSGIYNEQFF
. 15 TRBJ1-4 . TRBV2 TGTGCCAGCAATTTACGAAGGTCAACTAATGAAAAACTGTTTTTT CASNLRRSTNEKLFF
once 13 TRBJ2-7 . TRBV19 TGTGCCAGTAGTGTTGGCCTGACCTACGAGCAGTACTTC CASSVGLTYEQYF
. 14 TRBJ1-2 TRBD1 TRBV7-9 TGTGCCAGCAGCAAAGAGGGGACAGGTTATGGCTACACCTTC CASSKEGTGYGYTF
. 16 TRBJ2-1 TRBD2 TRBV9 TGTGCCAGCAGCGAAAGACTAGCGGGGGGCTACAATGAGCAGTTCTTC CASSERLAGGYNEQFF
few 12 TRBJ1-2 . TRBV2 TGTGCCAGCAATCGCAGGGTTGATGGCTACACCTTC CASNRRVDGYTF
once 15 TRBJ2-2 TRBD2 TRBV7-2 TGTGCCAGCAGCTCCGGGAGCGGGGAAACCGGGGAGCTGTTTTTT CASSSGSGETGELFF
. 15 TRBJ2-3 TRBD2 TRBV10-1 TGCGCCAGCAGTGTTGGGCTAGCGGGGCCAGATACGCAGTATTTT CASSVGLAGPDTQYF
few 12 TRBJ2-7 . TRBV27 TGTGCCAGCAGTTCGAGCTCCTACGAGCAGTACTTC CASSSSSYEQYF
. 14 TRBJ1-5 TRBD1 TRBV7-2 TGTGCCAGCAGCTTAGGACAGGGTAATCAGCCCCAGCATTTT CASSLGQGNQPQHF
. 14 TRBJ2-7 TRBD1 TRBV9 TGTGCCAGCAGCCCAGGGACAGGGGGCCTCGAGCAGTACTTC CASSPGTGGLEQYF
. 15 TRBJ2-2 . TRBV2 TGTGCCAGCAGGGTGGGAACGGTGAACACCGGGGAGCTGTTTTTT CASRVGTVNTGELFF
. 15 TRBJ1-1 . TRBV29-1 TGCACCACGGGGGGGGGAGTCGGGAGGGACACTGAAGCTTTCTTT CTTGGGVGRDTEAFF
. 15 TRBJ2-5 . TRBV5-1 TGCGCCAGCAGCTTGGCCGGGTCAGGGGGGGAGACCCAGTACTTC CASSLAGSGGETQYF
. 14 TRBJ2-5 TRBD2 TRBV28 TGTGCCAGCAGTTTAGGGCTAGCGGAAGAGACCCAGTACTTC CASSLGLAEETQYF
. 17 TRBJ2-3 . TRBV19 TGTGCCAGTAGTATAGGGCGATGGTACGACGGCACAGATACGCAGTATTTT CASSIGRWYDGTDTQYF
few 18 TRBJ2-1 TRBD2 TRBV14 TGTGCCAGCAGCCAAGATATTCAGACTAGCGGGGGTCGCAATGAGCAGTTCTTC CASSQDIQTSGGRNEQFF
. 20 TRBJ2-7 . TRBV12-2 TGTGCAAGTCGCTTATCATGGGAGCGGGACCGGAATCGCTCACCCTACGAGCAGTACTTC CASRLSWERDRNRSPYEQYF
. 13 TRBJ1-3 . TRBV30 TGTGCCTGGAGCTCAGGGGCTGGAAACACCATATATTTT CAWSSGAGNTIYF
few 15 TRBJ2-3 TRBD1 TRBV7-9 TGTGCCAGCAGCTTACCGACAGGGGTGAAAGATACGCAGTATTTT CASSLPTGVKDTQYF